Shown below are 21 T cell receptor beta chains from a single sample sequenced in a study of blood T cell repertoires in COVID-19. Assay used: immunoSEQ multiplex PCR; TCRdb lists only in-frame clones, some missing. The sample holds approximately 110,000 clones, roughly 80% seen once. The sequencing input was peripheral blood. The origin of the receptors is a woman older than 75 with acute or convalescent COVID-19.

Turning to this clone: Different DNA sequences within this sample yield the same CDR3. The chain links TRBV5-1 to TRBJ2-2, with TRBD2 identical over 7 bases. CDR3 size: 14 residues. The V gene end was trimmed by 0 bases and the J gene end by 5 bases; junction bases not matched to a gene: 1. Germline V lookup: CDR1 SGHRS, CDR2 YFSETQ. Here the CDR3 reads CASSLAGGTGELFF. The CDR3 DNA reads TGCGCCAGCAGCTTGGCCGGGGGGACCGGGGAGCTGTTTTTT.

This sequence joins TRBV4-1 and TRBJ1-6; TRBD1 matches 8 bases. This CDR3 is 17 amino acids long. Looked up from germline, CDR1 is MGHRA and CDR2 is YSYEKL. J lost 6 bases, V lost 5 bases, and 12 bases had no gene match. Here the CDR3 reads CASSSLGLGQGNSPLHF. The CDR3 region has the DNA TGCGCCAGCAGCTCCTTGGGTTTAGGACAGGGTAATTCACCCCTCCACTTT.

V and J are TRBV18 and TRBJ2-5; 9 bases are shared with TRBD2. Germline loops: CDR1 KGHSH, CDR2 LQKENI. The CDR3 contains 14 residues. Losses at the gene ends were 6 bases for V and 5 bases for J; bases not matched to a gene: 7. The CDR3 loop reads CASSPLAGLETQYF. The CDR3 nucleotides are TGTGCCAGCTCCCCCCTAGCGGGGTTGGAGACCCAGTACTTC.

V usage is TRBV2 and J usage is TRBJ1-1; D gene ambiguous. CDR3 length: 13 residues. V lost 9 bases, J lost 5 bases, and 16 bases lay in between. CDR1 is SNHLY and CDR2 is FYNNEI in the germline V gene. As DNA, the CDR3 is TGTGCCAGTAACCTTCACAGTTTGACTGAAGCTTTCTTT. Encoded protein: CASNLHSLTEAFF. Drawing the rest from reference TRBV2 and TRBJ1-1, the complete variable domain is EPEVTQTPSHQVTQMGQEVILRCVPISNHLYFYWYRQILGQKVEFLVSFYNNEISEKSEIFDDQFSVERPDGSNFTLKIRSTKLEDSAMYFCASNLHSLTEAFFGQGTRLTVV.

This clone was seen a few times. The chain combines TRBV7-9 with TRBJ2-1, with D tentatively TRBD1 (5 bases). Trimming took 0 bases from V and 2 from J, leaving 8 bases between them. The germline CDR1 and CDR2 sequences are SEHNR and FQNEAQ (reference sequence). The CDR3 length is 15 residues. CDR3 sequence reads: CASSLALGAYNEQFF. The CDR3 DNA is TGTGCCAGCAGCTTAGCGTTAGGGGCCTACAATGAGCAGTTCTTC. Using reference TRBV7-9 and TRBJ2-1 for the parts outside the CDR3, the full variable domain is DTGVSQNPRHKITKRGQNVTFRCDPISEHNRLYWYRQTLGQGPEFLTYFQNEAQLEKSRLLSDRFSAERPKGSFSTLEIQRTEQGDSAMYLCASSLALGAYNEQFFGPGTRLTVL.

This clone was counted only a few times. The chain couples TRBV5-1 to TRBJ2-1; 7 bases match TRBD1. Per germline, CDR1 SGHRS and CDR2 YFSETQ. The length of the CDR3 is 12 residues. The V segment lost 5 bases and the J segment 5 bases; nucleotides outside the gene matches: 1. CDR3 nucleotides: TGCGCCAGCAGTGACAGGGACAATGAGCAGTTCTTC. Amino acid sequence: CASSDRDNEQFF.

This clone was detected only once. The chain is built from TRBV24-1 and TRBJ2-6; possibly TRBD2 for D (6 bases). The CDR3 length is 16 residues. V lost 4 bases and J lost 2, with 11 bases in between. The germline CDR1 and CDR2 sequences are KGHDR and SFDVKD. CDR3 nucleotide sequence: TGTGCCACCAGTGACCCCGGGAGAACTGGGGCCAACGTCCTGACTTTC. Amino acids: CATSDPGRTGANVLTF.

J is TRBJ2-7 and V is TRBV27; D gene ambiguous. Germline V gene sequence: CDR1 MNHEY, CDR2 SMNVEV (reference sequence). This CDR3 region has 15 residues. Trimming took off 5 bases at V and 3 bases at J, with 17 bases between the two ends. The CDR3, as DNA: TGTGCCAGCAGTACCCTGGCCCAATCAGGCTACGAGCAGTACTTC. Its protein product is CASSTLAQSGYEQYF.

The DNA for the CDR3 is TGTGCCAGCAGCACCAGGACAGGCAGCTCCTACGAGCAGTACTTC. Its translation: CASSTRTGSSYEQYF. The chain couples TRBV5-4 to TRBJ2-7, with 7 bases fitting TRBD1. J was trimmed by 0 bases and V by 4 bases; bases with no gene match: 7. Looked up from germline, CDR1 is SGHNT and CDR2 is YYREEE (reference sequence). The CDR3 covers 15 residues.

Worth noting for this clone: The junction and the germline gene differ at one end; a read error may be behind it. The chain joins TRBV28 to TRBJ1-1, with D perhaps TRBD1 (5 bases). Germline assignment: CDR1 MDHEN and CDR2 SYDVKM. The CDR3 contains 13 residues. The CDR3, as DNA: TGTGCCAGCAGCTTATCGGGGGAAACTGAAGCTTTCTTT. Translated: CASSLSGETEAFF.

The rearrangement uses TRBV5-1 and TRBJ1-1, with 7 positions matching TRBD1. The CDR3 loop spans 14 amino acids. The V segment lost 3 bases and the J segment 4 bases; nucleotides outside the gene matches: 6. CDR1 SGHRS and CDR2 YFSETQ come from the germline V gene. As DNA, the CDR3 is TGCGCCAGCAGCTCAGGGGGTTATAGCACTGAAGCTTTCTTT. Its translation: CASSSGGYSTEAFF.

J is TRBJ2-6 and V is TRBV3-1 (or the pseudogene TRBV3-2); TRBD2 matches at 7 bases. The V and J ends lost 4 bases and 4 bases, in that order; junction bases with no gene match: 10. This CDR3 comprises 17 residues. Germline values: CDR1 LGHDT, CDR2 YNNKEL (reference sequence). CDR3 protein: CASSLWGTKTGANVLTF. The DNA for the CDR3 is TGTGCCAGCAGCCTCTGGGGGACTAAAACCGGGGCCAACGTCCTGACTTTC.

V usage is TRBV28 and J usage is TRBJ1-1, with 10 bases lining up with TRBD1. V was clipped by 3 bases and J by 1 base; unmatched bases: 5. CDR3 length: 16 amino acids. CDR1 is MDHEN and CDR2 is SYDVKM in the germline V gene. The CDR3 DNA reads as TGTGCCAGCAGTTTCGCCGGGACAGGGGAGAACACTGAAGCTTTCTTT. Amino acid sequence: CASSFAGTGENTEAFF.

The rearrangement links TRBV5-1 to TRBJ2-1; 7 bases are a match to TRBD2. Germline V gives CDR1 SGHRS, CDR2 YFSETQ. The CDR3 sequence is 15 residues long. V gave up 0 bases and J gave up 9 bases; unmatched junction bases: 9. The CDR3 is CASSLVGRERGEQFF. CDR3 nucleotides: TGCGCCAGCAGCTTGGTTGGGCGGGAGCGCGGTGAGCAGTTCTTC.

Regarding this clone: No DNA is shown, since the ends of the CDR3 on it are uncertain; the CDR3 is the one TCRdb lists. The chain has TRBV7-2 and TRBJ2-7; the table assigns TRBD2, which was not confirmed against the DNA. Both ends counted, the CDR3 spans 14 residues. Germline CDR1 and CDR2: SGHTA and FQGNSA. This CDR3 reads CASSLVGAGAGVYV.

The rearrangement uses TRBV6-4 and TRBJ2-2, with TRBD2 as a possible D gene (5 bases). Trimming pared 6 bases from V and 4 bases from J, leaving 9 bases between. The CDR3 is made up of 13 amino acids. The germline V gene has CDR1 MRHNA and CDR2 SNTAGT. CDR3 nucleotide sequence: TGTGCCAGCAGACCGGAGGTCACCGGGGAGCTGTTTTTT. This gives the protein CASRPEVTGELFF.

The chain combines TRBV18 with TRBJ2-7; 7 positions agree with TRBD2. The CDR3 contains 13 residues. The junction had 4 bases not matched to a gene; V was cut back by 3 bases and J by 5 bases. CDR1 KGHSH and CDR2 LQKENI come from the germline V gene. CDR3 residues: CASSPAGGDEQYV. In DNA, the CDR3 is TGTGCCAGCTCACCGGCTGGGGGGGACGAGCAGTACGTC.

The chain uses TRBV11-2 and TRBJ2-5, with D unclear. CDR3 size: 14 residues. The germline CDR1 and CDR2 sequences are SGHAT and FQNNGV. Trimming left V 1 base short and J 4 bases short, with 10 bases between. For the CDR3, the DNA is TGTGCCAGCAGCTTAGTCGCGGCCGGAGAGACCCAGTACTTC. Translation: CASSLVAAGETQYF.

The gene calls are TRBV27 and TRBJ2-3; 12 nucleotides match TRBD2. With V trimmed by 2 bases and J by 2 bases, 2 bases remained unmatched. CDR1 and CDR2 (germline): MNHEY, SMNVEV (reference sequence). The CDR3 sequence is 16 residues long. The CDR3 is CASSLTSGRTTDTQYF. CDR3 DNA: TGTGCCAGCAGTTTAACTAGCGGGAGGACCACAGATACGCAGTATTTT.

This chain links TRBV7-9 with TRBJ2-7, with a possible D match to TRBD2 (5 bases). This CDR3 has 12 residues. V was trimmed by 3 bases and J by 9 bases, leaving 12 bases between them. Per the germline V gene, CDR1 is SEHNR and CDR2 is FQNEAQ (reference sequence). CDR3 in DNA: TGTGCCAGCAGCTTTGACTTCGCGGGGCAGTACTTC. The encoded protein is CASSFDFAGQYF.

The chain couples TRBV5-1 to TRBJ2-5, with TRBD2 matching 7 bases. Germline V gives CDR1 SGHRS, CDR2 YFSETQ. The CDR3 extends over 15 amino acids. V lost 0 bases to trimming and J lost 2 bases; unmatched junction nucleotides: 4. The DNA for the CDR3 is TGCGCCAGCAGCTTGGTGGGGGGGATACAAGAGACCCAGTACTTC. Its translation is CASSLVGGIQETQYF.